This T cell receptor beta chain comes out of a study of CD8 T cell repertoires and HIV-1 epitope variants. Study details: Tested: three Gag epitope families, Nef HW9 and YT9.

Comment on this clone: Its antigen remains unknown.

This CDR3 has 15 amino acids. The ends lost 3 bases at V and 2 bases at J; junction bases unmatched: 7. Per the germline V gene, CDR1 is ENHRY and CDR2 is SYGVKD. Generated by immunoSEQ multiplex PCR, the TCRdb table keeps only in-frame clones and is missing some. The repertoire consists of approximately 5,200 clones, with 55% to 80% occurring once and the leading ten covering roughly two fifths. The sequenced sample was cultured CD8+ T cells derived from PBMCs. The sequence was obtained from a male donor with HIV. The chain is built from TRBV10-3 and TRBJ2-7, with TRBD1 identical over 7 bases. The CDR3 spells CAISDLGTETYEQYF. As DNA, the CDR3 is TGTGCCATCAGTGACTTGGGGACAGAGACCTACGAGCAGTACTTC.